This section outlines one T cell receptor beta chain sequence together with its context. Its antigen is currently unknown. This sample stems from a study of radiation and T cells in renal cell carcinoma. About the research overall: Nephrectomy followed 15 Gy stereotactic body radiation by 4 weeks. Overall study results and limits: No pretreatment tumor biopsies were available for baseline clonotypes.

Repertoires were generated with immunoSEQ multiplex PCR, while TCRdb's copy carries only in-frame clones and drops some. The sample has more than 100,000 clones; around 89% are singletons. Regarding time point: blood 2 weeks post-SBRT. The treatment is: 15 Gy SBRT to primary tumor, nephrectomy 4 weeks later. Germline V gene sequence: CDR1 SEHNR, CDR2 FQNEAQ (reference sequence). The CDR3 length is 17 residues. V lost 1 base, J lost 2 bases, and 5 bases stayed unmatched. The specimen comprised blood, sampled from a patient whose treatment included radiotherapy and nephrectomy. The chain carries TRBV7-9 and TRBJ2-7; 13 nucleotides agree with TRBD2. This receptor was obtained from a woman aged 70 to 79 with renal cell carcinoma. CDR3 nucleotides: TGTGCCAGCAGCTTAGGCGGACTAGCGGGGGTCACCTACGAGCAGTACTTC. Its translation is CASSLGGLAGVTYEQYF.